A selection of T cell receptor beta chains follows, all from one sample in a study of regulatory T cells in long-lasting Graves disease. One entry per CDR3 protein, called by TCRdb with MiXCR from the multiplex PCR reads. The table records a few hundred thousand distinct CDR3 sequences, 22% of them present only once. The sequencing used peripheral blood mononuclear cells (PBMCs), collected when the disease was refractory, from a patient treated with antithyroid drugs. The receptors come from a female donor with Graves disease. Both conserved end residues are part of each CDR3. A D gene is named only where the DNA matches it firmly. Only some rows state a clone size, as once, few, many or a class for expanded clones.

>TRBD1|many|TRBJ1-2|TRBV29-1
TGCAGCGTTGAAGAGGCCCTTGGGACAGGGTCTGGCTACACCTTC
CSVEEALGTGSGYTF
>NA|NA|TRBJ2-2|TRBV5-1
TGCGCCAGCAGCGGAGCCCGGACAGACACCGGGGAGCTGTTTTTT
CASSGARTDTGELFF
>TRBD1|many|TRBJ1-5|TRBV28
TGTGCCAGCAGATCCGGGACAGGGTCAACTCAGCCCCAGCATTTT
CASRSGTGSTQPQHF
>NA|NA|TRBJ1-4|TRBV15
TGTGCCACCAGCAAGGGAGTGGGGGACGAAAAACTGTTTTTT
CATSKGVGDEKLFF
>NA|NA|TRBJ2-2|TRBV18
TGTGCCAGCTCACAATACAGGATCGGGGAGCTGTTTTTT
CASSQYRIGELFF
>NA|NA|TRBJ1-2|TRBV12-3/TRBV12-4
TGTGCCAGCAGTTTAGCGATAACAGGCCGAGGCTACACCTTC
CASSLAITGRGYTF
>NA|NA|TRBJ1-2|TRBV19
TGTGCCAGTAGTACAATTGGAAGTATCGGGGCCTATGGCTACACCTTC
CASSTIGSIGAYGYTF
>NA|few|TRBJ2-3|TRBV6-1
TGTGCCAGCAGGGGTAGCACAGATACGCAGTATTTT
CASRGSTDTQYF
>NA|many|TRBJ2-7|TRBV6-1
TGTGCCAGCAGCCAGTTCTACGAGCAGTACTTC
CASSQFYEQYF
>TRBD2|NA|TRBJ2-7|TRBV20-1
TGCAGTGTCAGAGGAGCGGGGGGGGCCTACGAGCAGTACTTC
CSVRGAGGAYEQYF
>TRBD1|NA|TRBJ1-2|TRBV29-1
TGCAGCACAGAGAGACAGGGGTATTATGGTCATGGCTACACCTTC
CSTERQGYYGHGYTF
>NA|NA|TRBJ2-1|TRBV24-1
TGTGCCACCAGTGATTTGGAGACCGCTAGCTCCTACAATGAGCAGTTCTTC
CATSDLETASSYNEQFF
>NA|many|TRBJ1-1|TRBV2
TGTGCCAGCAGTGAAGCGCGGCAGAAGAACACTGAAGCTTTCTTT
CASSEARQKNTEAFF
>NA|many|TRBJ1-2|TRBV2
TGTGCCAGCGACGATAAGACAGCCCTCAACTATGGCTACACCTTC
CASDDKTALNYGYTF
>TRBD2|few|TRBJ2-7|TRBV30
TGTGCCTGGAGTAGGGCGGGGGAGGAGCAGTACTTC
CAWSRAGEEQYF
>NA|few|TRBJ1-5|TRBV30
TGTGCCTGGAGTGTCGAGACTAGCAATCAGCCCCAGCATTTT
CAWSVETSNQPQHF
>TRBD1|many|TRBJ2-6|TRBV20-1
TGCAGTGCTACCGGGACAGGGAGCGGGGCCAACGTCCTGACTTTC
CSATGTGSGANVLTF
>NA|NA|TRBJ2-5|TRBV9
TGTGCCAGCAGCGTAGCTGCAGGGCAGAAGACCCAGTACTTC
CASSVAAGQKTQYF
>NA|NA|TRBJ2-2|TRBV6-2/TRBV6-3
TGTGCCAGCACCGGGACGGTGAACACCGGGGAGCTGTTTTTT
CASTGTVNTGELFF
>NA|NA|TRBJ2-6|TRBV4-1
TGCGCCAGCAGCCAAGATCCACAGTTCTCTGGGGCCAACGTCCTGACTTTC
CASSQDPQFSGANVLTF
>NA|few|TRBJ1-1|TRBV5-4
TGTGCCAGCAGCTTAGGAGGGTCGGGCACTGAAGCTTTCTTT
CASSLGGSGTEAFF
>TRBD1|NA|TRBJ1-5|TRBV3-1
TGTGCCAGCAGTGGGGACAGCGGCAATCAGCCCCAGCATTTT
CASSGDSGNQPQHF